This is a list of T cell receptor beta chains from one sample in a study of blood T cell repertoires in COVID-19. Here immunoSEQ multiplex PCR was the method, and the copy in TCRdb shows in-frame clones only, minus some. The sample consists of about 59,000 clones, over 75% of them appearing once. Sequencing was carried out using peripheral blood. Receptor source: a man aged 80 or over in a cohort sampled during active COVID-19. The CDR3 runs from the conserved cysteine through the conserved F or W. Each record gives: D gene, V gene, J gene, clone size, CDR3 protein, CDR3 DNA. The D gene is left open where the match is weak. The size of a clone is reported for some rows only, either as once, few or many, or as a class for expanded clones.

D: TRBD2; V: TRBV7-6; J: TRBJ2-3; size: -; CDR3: CASSPTGGRADTQYF; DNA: TGTGCCAGCAGTCCCACGGGAGGGCGGGCAGATACGCAGTATTTT
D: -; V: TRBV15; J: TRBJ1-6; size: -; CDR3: CATSRDLNRPFNSPLHF; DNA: TGTGCCACCAGCAGAGATTTAAACAGACCATTTAATTCACCCCTCCACTTT
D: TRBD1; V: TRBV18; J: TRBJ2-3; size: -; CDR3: CASSPRAQGAEDTQYF; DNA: TGTGCCAGCTCACCACGGGCCCAGGGGGCTGAAGATACGCAGTATTTT
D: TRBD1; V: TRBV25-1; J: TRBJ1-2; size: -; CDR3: CASSGRGPYGYTF; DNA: TGTGCCAGCAGTGGCAGGGGGCCCTATGGCTACACCTTC
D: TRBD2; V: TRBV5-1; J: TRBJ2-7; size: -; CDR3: CASSLTSGSPGEQYF; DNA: TGCGCCAGCAGCTTGACTAGCGGGAGCCCCGGAGAGCAGTACTTC
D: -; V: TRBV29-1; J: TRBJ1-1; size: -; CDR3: CSVERRENTEAFF; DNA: TGCAGCGTTGAACGACGGGAGAACACTGAAGCTTTCTTT
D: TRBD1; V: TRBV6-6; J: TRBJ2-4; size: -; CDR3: CASSYGDRVRNIQYF; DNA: TGTGCCAGCAGTTATGGGGACAGGGTACGAAACATTCAGTACTTC
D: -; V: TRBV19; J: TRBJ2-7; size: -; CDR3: CASSMTATGYEQYF; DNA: TGTGCCAGTAGTATGACGGCAACAGGATACGAGCAGTACTTC
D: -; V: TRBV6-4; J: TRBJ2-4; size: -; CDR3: CASTTGAKNIQYF; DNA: TGTGCCAGCACTACAGGGGCCAAAAACATTCAGTACTTC
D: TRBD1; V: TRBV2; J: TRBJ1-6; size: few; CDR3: CASIDRGGSPLHF; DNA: TGTGCCAGCATCGACAGGGGAGGTTCACCCCTCCACTTT
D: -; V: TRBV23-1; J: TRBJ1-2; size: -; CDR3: CASSQLAFYGYTF; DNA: TGCGCCAGCAGTCAATTGGCTTTCTATGGCTACACCTTC
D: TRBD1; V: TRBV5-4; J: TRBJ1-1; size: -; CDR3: CASSYKTGVDTEAFF; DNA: TGTGCCAGCAGCTACAAGACAGGGGTTGACACTGAAGCTTTCTTT
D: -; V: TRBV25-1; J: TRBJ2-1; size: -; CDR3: CASSANRDKGYNEQFF; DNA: TGTGCCAGCAGTGCTAACCGGGACAAAGGCTACAATGAGCAGTTCTTC
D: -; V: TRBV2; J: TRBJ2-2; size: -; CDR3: CASSDLQGTGELFF; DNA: TGTGCCAGCAGTGACCTACAGGGAACCGGGGAGCTGTTTTTT
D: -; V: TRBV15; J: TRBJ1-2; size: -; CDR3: CATSRDQGSGYTF; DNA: TGTGCCACCAGCAGAGATCAGGGCTCCGGCTACACCTTC
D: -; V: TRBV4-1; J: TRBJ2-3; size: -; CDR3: CASSQAGGTQYF; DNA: TGCGCCAGCAGCCAAGCCGGGGGTACGCAGTATTTT
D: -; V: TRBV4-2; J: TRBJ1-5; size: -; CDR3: CASSQEGTQGNQPQHF; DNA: TGTGCCAGCAGCCAGGAGGGAACGCAAGGTAATCAGCCCCAGCATTTT
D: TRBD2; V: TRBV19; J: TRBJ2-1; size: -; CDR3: CASSMGGRWNEQFF; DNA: TGTGCCAGTAGTATGGGGGGGAGGTGGAATGAGCAGTTCTTC
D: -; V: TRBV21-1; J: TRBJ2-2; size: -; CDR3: CASSSDSEANTGELFF; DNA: TGTGCCAGCAGCAGTGATTCAGAAGCGAACACCGGGGAGCTGTTTTTT
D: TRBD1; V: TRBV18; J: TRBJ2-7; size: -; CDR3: CASSTGTGGAEQYF; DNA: TGTGCCAGCTCAACCGGGACAGGGGGGGCCGAGCAGTACTTC
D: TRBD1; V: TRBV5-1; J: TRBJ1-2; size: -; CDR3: CASNPGQINYGYTF; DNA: TGCGCCAGTAATCCGGGACAGATTAACTATGGCTACACCTTC
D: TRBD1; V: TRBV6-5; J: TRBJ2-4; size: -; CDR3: CASSRGTGNVNIQYF; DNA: TGTGCCAGCAGCCGGGGGACAGGGAACGTAAACATTCAGTACTTC
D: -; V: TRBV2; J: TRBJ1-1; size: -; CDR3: CASSLGKNTEAFF; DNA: TGTGCCAGCAGCCTCGGGAAGAACACTGAAGCTTTCTTT
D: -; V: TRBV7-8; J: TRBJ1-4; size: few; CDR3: CASSLGAMPTNEKLFF; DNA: TGTGCCAGCAGCTTAGGGGCTATGCCCACTAATGAAAAACTGTTTTTT
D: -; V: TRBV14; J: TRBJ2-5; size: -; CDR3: CASSQAHETQYF; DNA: TGTGCCAGCAGCCAAGCCCATGAGACCCAGTACTTC
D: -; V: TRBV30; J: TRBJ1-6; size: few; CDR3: CAWRLSSYNSPLHF; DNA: TGTGCCTGGAGGTTATCCTCCTATAATTCACCCCTCCACTTT
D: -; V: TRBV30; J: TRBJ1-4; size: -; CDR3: CAWSYVNWAPRKEKLFF; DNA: TGTGCCTGGAGTTATGTAAATTGGGCCCCACGGAAGGAAAAACTGTTTTTT
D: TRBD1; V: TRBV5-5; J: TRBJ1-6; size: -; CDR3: CASSLGDREGSPLHF; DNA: TGTGCCAGCAGCTTGGGGGACAGGGAAGGGTCACCCCTCCACTTT
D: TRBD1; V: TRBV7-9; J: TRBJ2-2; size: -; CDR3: CASSPGQGETGELFF; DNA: TGTGCCAGCAGCCCAGGACAGGGGGAAACCGGGGAGCTGTTTTTT
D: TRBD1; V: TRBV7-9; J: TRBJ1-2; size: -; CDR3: CASSLSTDRGGNNYGYTF; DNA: TGTGCCAGCAGCTTATCAACCGACAGGGGCGGAAACAACTATGGCTACACCTTC
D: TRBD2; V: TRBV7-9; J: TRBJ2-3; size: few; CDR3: CASSRLAGGLTDTQYF; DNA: TGTGCCAGCAGCCGACTAGCGGGGGGGCTGACAGATACGCAGTATTTT
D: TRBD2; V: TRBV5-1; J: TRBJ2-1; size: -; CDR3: CASSLSETSGYNEQFF; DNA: TGCGCCAGCAGCTTGTCAGAGACTAGCGGATACAATGAGCAGTTCTTC
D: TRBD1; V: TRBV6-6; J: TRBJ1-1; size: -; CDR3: CASSSQGPNTEAFF; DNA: TGTGCCAGCAGTTCACAGGGGCCGAACACTGAAGCTTTCTTT
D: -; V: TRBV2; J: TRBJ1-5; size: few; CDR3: CASSEQGNSNQPQHF; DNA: TGTGCCAGCAGTGAACAGGGTAATAGCAATCAGCCCCAGCATTTT
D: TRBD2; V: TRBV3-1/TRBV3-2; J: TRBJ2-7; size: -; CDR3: CASSGVGTSGRIHEQYF; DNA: TGTGCCAGCAGCGGTGTCGGGACTAGCGGGAGAATCCACGAGCAGTACTTC